This record looks at one T cell receptor beta chain sequence and its context. Its target is unknown. The data were obtained in a study of shared clonotypes between healthy human individuals. Notes on the study in general: Larger estimated richness was generally recorded for naive subsets relative to memory subsets.

An approximately 200 ng quantity of DNA, about 30,000 T cell genomes, went into the sorted-subset replicate PCRs. Original methodology: Filtering differed because ImmunoSEQ produced junction-only sequences that carried no quality scores. The protocol was immunoSEQ multiplex PCR, while the TCRdb copy is restricted to in-frame clones and leaves out a portion. The V and J calls and clone size were taken over from that table, and D and trimming were inferred from the DNA. The sample has some 2,400,000 clones, approximately 94% seen once; the top ten hold 0.13%. V lost 4 bases, J lost 0 bases, and 9 bases stayed unmatched. This CDR3 contains 18 residues. CDR1 MGHDK and CDR2 SYGVNS come from the germline V gene.

Sequences were obtained from naive CD4+ T cells sorted from blood. The sample's subset: CD45RA+ positively selected. The sequence was collected from a young man in good health. The chain uses TRBV25-1 and TRBJ2-2, with TRBD2 matching 9 bases. The CDR3 region is CASSVLGAGGTNTGELFF. The CDR3 DNA is TGTGCCAGCAGTGTCCTTGGAGCGGGGGGCACGAACACCGGGGAGCTGTTTTTT. The full variable domain, with the rest looked up from reference TRBV25-1 and TRBJ2-2, is EADIYQTPRYLVIGTGKKITLECSQTMGHDKMYWYQQDPGMELHLIHYSYGVNSTEKGDLSSESTVSRIRTEHFPLTLESARPSHTSQYLCASSVLGAGGTNTGELFFGEGSRLTVL.